The text below deals with one T cell receptor beta chain. The sample originates from a study of T cells in Graves' hyperthyroidism and ophthalmopathy. The CDR3 covers 16 residues. Germline V CDR1 and CDR2: MGHRA, YSYEKL. V lost 2 bases and J lost 1; bases outside the gene matches: 3. From RNA transcripts, TCR beta CDR3 regions were amplified. The study used the HTBI primer set for a first-round RT-PCR of the TCR CDR3. TCRdb re-derived calls from the multiplex PCR reads in MiXCR, one entry per CDR3 protein. Of 530,000 or so distinct CDR3 sequences listed, more than 45% were seen once; the top ten hold 7.5% to 8.5%.

The chain carries TRBV4-1 and TRBJ2-7, with TRBD2 matching over 12 bases. The sample taken for sequencing was peripheral blood or thyroid tissue (not recorded which). The source of this sequence is a woman between 18 and 29 years old with Graves' hyperthyroidism. CDR3 coding DNA: TGCGCCAGCAGCCAACCAGGGACTAGCGGGTCCTACGAGCAGTACTTC. Protein product: CASSQPGTSGSYEQYF.